One T cell receptor beta chain is described in this entry. This clonotype was seen a handful of times. Its antigen remains undetermined. No clone much larger than this one lies a single base away; base qualities are absent. Receptor libraries were prepared by 5' RACE. The run used an Illumina HiSeq 2500. A second about 7 to 11 cycle PCR used a sample-barcoded 5' primer and a J-beta primer mix. Each TCR beta cDNA molecule received a unique molecular identifier from a template-switch 5' adaptor carrying 12 random nucleotides. Each sample yielded at least 2.5 million CDR3-containing paired-end reads. First-strand cDNA synthesis was performed from all RNA using the Mint cDNA synthesis kit, with priming by a TRBC-specific oligonucleotide. After uracil-DNA glycosylase treatment, a first 18-cycle PCR used universal primers M1SS and BC2_uni_R on all cDNA. In the authors' own workflow: Normalization of each sample was performed by random selection of 1 million high-quality reads, each carrying a distinct molecular identifier. Instead of being binned into consensus sequences, reads with shared molecular identifiers were discarded. MiTCR, with a Q25 quality threshold and the strictest error-elimination algorithm, was used for CDR3 identification, clonotype clustering and error correction. Lower-bound total TCR beta diversity was estimated with a nonparametric unseen species model using Euler transformation. Clones were called with MiXCR by TCRdb after fastp trimmed the public reads at Q25, and only in-frame beta chains were retained. Every distinct CDR3 protein forms one entry, paired with its most common genes and DNA. The V and J calls and clone size are TCRdb's, not the authors'. Across this sample there are fewer than 900,000 distinct CDR3 sequences, with 35% to 40% seen only once. The ten biggest clones cover 10% to 15% of the sample.

This record belongs to a study of blood T cells in healthy people across ages (dated by TCRdb to about 2015). For the wider study: In model experiments, roughly one uniquely barcoded TCR beta cDNA molecule per two T cells was captured by template switching. Age-related changes in TCR beta repertoire diversity were measured in the study by deep sequencing normalized with unique cDNA molecular identifiers. Four age groups were formed from the donors: young (average approximately 15 years), middle-aged (approximately 40), aged (over 55) and long-lived (more than 75). Donors of different ages were randomly distributed across sequencing lanes to avoid experimental bias. Two additional independent replicas of 1 million unique cDNA reads from the same blood draw were analyzed for two donors (one aged 18 to 29 and one aged 80 or older).

The donors were about 40 Caucasian individuals from Russia, aged 6 to 90 years, who were systemically healthy. Each donor gave ten milliliters of peripheral blood, collected into EDTA-treated Vacutainer tubes. Ficoll-Paque density-gradient centrifugation was used to isolate PBMCs, with at least 7 million per sample. Total RNA, at least 6 micrograms per sample, was extracted from PBMCs with Trizol reagent. For every donor, an aliquot of PBMCs went through flow cytometry to measure the percentages of naive CD45RAhigh/CD27high T cells. Here is what the overall study found, with its caveats: Total diversity estimates from one million sequenced T cells were considered lower bounds and underestimates. Observed TCR beta diversity per million T cells fell roughly linearly with age, and a significant reduction was already apparent by age around 40. Because donor CMV infection status was unknown, age-related changes in expanded clonotypes were potentially confounded. There was a strong correlation between observed TCR beta diversity and the percentage of naive T cells measured by flow cytometry. Compared with the aged group, the long-lived group had more naive CD4+ T cells, fewer expanded clones and increased TCR diversity, a pattern suggesting age selection. Since profiling was done on bulk unsorted PBMCs, naive and antigen-experienced compartments could not be conclusively compared.

The receptor comes from a man aged 18-30 years in good health. Sequencing was performed on blood.

The CDR3 amino acid sequence is: CASSYSGRRTDTQYF. The nucleotide sequence reads TGTGCCAGCAGTTATTCGGGCCGGCGCACAGATACGCAGTATTTT. This chain is built from TRBV12-3 or TRBV12-4 and TRBJ2-3; no D gene is confidently identified. The CDR3 has 15 amino acids, counting the end cysteine and phenylalanine. Just the 45-base CDR3 DNA is kept, in frame starting at base 1. At the junction V is shortened by 4 bases and J by 1 base, with 12 bases in between.